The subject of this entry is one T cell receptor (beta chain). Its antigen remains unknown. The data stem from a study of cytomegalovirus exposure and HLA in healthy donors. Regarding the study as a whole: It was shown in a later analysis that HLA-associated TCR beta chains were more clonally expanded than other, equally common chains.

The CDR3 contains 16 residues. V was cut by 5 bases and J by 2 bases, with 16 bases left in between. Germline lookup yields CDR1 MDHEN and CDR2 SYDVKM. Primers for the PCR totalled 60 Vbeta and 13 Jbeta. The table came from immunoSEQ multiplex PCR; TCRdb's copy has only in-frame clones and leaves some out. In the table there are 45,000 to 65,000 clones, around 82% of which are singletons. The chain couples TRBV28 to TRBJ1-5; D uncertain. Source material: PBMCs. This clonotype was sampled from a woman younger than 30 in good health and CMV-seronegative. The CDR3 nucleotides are TGTGCCAGCAGTCCAGCGTTTGAGGGTCGCAATCAGCCCCAGCATTTT. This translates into CASSPAFEGRNQPQHF.